The 27 T cell receptor beta chains reported below all come from one sample, sequenced in a study of beta chain features in type 1 diabetes. Expressed TCRB transcripts were sequenced, since all the RNA that had been isolated was reverse transcribed. Produced via immunoSEQ multiplex PCR; TCRdb's table is partial and in-frame only. The sample has approximately 250,000 clones, 9.6% seen once. Sequenced: naive CD4+ T cells from blood. The receptors were gathered from a woman aged 18-29 years in good health.

This clone has just a few counts. The rearrangement links TRBV10-3 to TRBJ2-1; 11 positions match TRBD2. This CDR3 is built from 15 residues. V dropped 3 bases and J dropped 6; count of bases not matched to a gene: 4. Per the germline V gene, CDR1 is ENHRY and CDR2 is SYGVKD. The CDR3 protein is CAISEGLAGFNEQFF. The CDR3 DNA reads TGTGCCATCAGTGAAGGACTAGCGGGTTTCAATGAGCAGTTCTTC.

This clone was detected a few times. This chain uses TRBV30 with TRBJ1-5, with TRBD1 as a possible D gene (6 bases). Per the germline V gene, CDR1 is GTSNPN and CDR2 is SVGIG (reference sequence). The CDR3 runs 12 residues. V gave up 4 bases and J gave up 4 bases, with 8 bases separating them. The CDR3: CAWNQGNQPQHF. The CDR3, as DNA: TGTGCCTGGAACCAGGGGAATCAGCCCCAGCATTTT.

The rearrangement joins TRBV15 to TRBJ1-4; 9 bases are shared with TRBD1. The V gene's germline CDR1 is LNHNV and CDR2 YYDKDF (reference sequence). Trimming took 1 base from V and 6 from J; bases not matched to a gene: 3. CDR3 length: 15 residues. CDR3 region: CATSRGQGVDEKLFF. The CDR3 bases are TGTGCCACCAGCAGAGGACAGGGGGTGGATGAAAAACTGTTTTTT. The full variable domain, in which reference TRBV15 and TRBJ1-4 provide the parts outside the CDR3, is DAMVIQNPRYQVTQFGKPVTLSCSQTLNHNVMYWYQQKSSQAPKLLFHYYDKDFNNEADTPDNFQSRRPNTSFCFLDIRSPGLGDTAMYLCATSRGQGVDEKLFFGSGTQLSVL.

As for this clone: One end of the junction varies from germline; a read error may be responsible. This chain links TRBV5-1 with TRBJ2-7, with 12 bases identical to TRBD2. This CDR3 has 19 amino acids. Germline lookup yields CDR1 SGHRS and CDR2 YFSETQ. CDR3 sequence: CASSLLASGGAFLSHEQYF. The CDR3 DNA reads as TGCGCCAGCAGCTTGTTGGCTAGCGGGGGGGCCTTCCTCTCCCACGAGCAGTACTTC.

The J gene is TRBJ2-1, the V gene TRBV6-1; D is undetermined. With 5 bases removed from V and 0 bases from J, the gap between germline ends came to 11 bases. Looked up from germline, CDR1 is MNHNS and CDR2 is SASEGT. This CDR3 has 15 residues. CDR3 in DNA: TGTGCCAGCAGTCCTATTCTAGGCTCCTACAATGAGCAGTTCTTC. This codes for CASSPILGSYNEQFF.

The chain recombines TRBV5-4 with TRBJ1-1; a possible D gene is TRBD1 (5 bases). CDR1 is SGHNT and CDR2 is YYREEE in the germline V gene (reference sequence). This CDR3 region has 15 residues. With 4 bases removed from V and 0 bases from J, the gap between germline ends came to 13 bases. The CDR3 DNA reads TGTGCCAGCAGCGGGGGGTGGGGCATGAACACTGAAGCTTTCTTT. Amino acids: CASSGGWGMNTEAFF. The variable domain in full, with the rest retrieved from reference TRBV5-4 and TRBJ1-1, is ETGVTQSPTHLIKTRGQQVTLRCSSQSGHNTVSWYQQALGQGPQFIFQYYREEENGRGNFPPRFSGLQFPNYSSELNVNALELDDSALYLCASSGGWGMNTEAFFGQGTRLTVV.

V is TRBV6-1 and J is TRBJ2-3; a possible D gene is TRBD2 (7 bases). The ends were cut back, 2 bases at V and 6 bases at J, with 12 bases in the middle. The CDR3 runs to 14 residues. CDR1 is MNHNS, CDR2 SASEGT, per germline. The CDR3 region has the DNA TGTGCCAGCAGTGAATCCAGGGGAGGGGATACGCAGTATTTT. Its protein is CASSESRGGDTQYF.

This clone was seen only a few times. The chain has TRBV6-5 and TRBJ1-2, with D possibly TRBD1 on 5 matching bases. The germline V and J ends were trimmed by 5 bases and 8 bases, with 15 bases remaining between them. This CDR3 is built from 13 residues. Germline V gene lookup returns CDR1 MNHEY and CDR2 SVGAGI. The CDR3 nucleotides read TGTGCCAGCAGTCCGGGAGCTACAGGCGGCTACACCTTC. Translating gives CASSPGATGGYTF.

This clone was seen a handful of times. The chain is built from TRBV6-6 and TRBJ1-5; TRBD1 might be the D (6 bases). The germline V gene has CDR1 MNHNY and CDR2 SVGAGI (reference sequence). The V end was cut by 2 bases, the J end by 8 bases, with 16 bases between. This CDR3 has 15 amino acids. The CDR3 loop is CASSYLPGGPEPQHF. CDR3 in DNA: TGTGCCAGCAGTTACCTTCCCGGGGGGCCGGAGCCCCAGCATTTT.

The chain recombines TRBV4-2 with TRBJ1-2; D is possibly TRBD1 (6 bases). Per the germline V gene, CDR1 is LGHNA and CDR2 is YNFKEQ. Trimming pared 0 bases from V and 5 bases from J, leaving 13 bases between. CDR3 size: 15 residues. The CDR3 reads CASSQESQGIYGYTF. The DNA for the CDR3 is TGTGCCAGCAGCCAAGAGTCACAGGGAATTTATGGCTACACCTTC.

This chain connects TRBV2 to TRBJ1-6; D is ambiguous. This CDR3 contains 20 residues. Germline CDR1 and CDR2: SNHLY and FYNNEI. V was shortened by 6 bases and J by 0 bases, with 24 bases between the two germline ends. The CDR3 DNA reads TGTGCCAGCAGCTCCACCTTTCTTGCGGGCTCCAGCTCCTATAATTCACCCCTCCACTTT. Its translation: CASSSTFLAGSSSYNSPLHF.

This clone has just a few counts. The chain uses TRBV11-2 and TRBJ1-1; possibly TRBD1 for D (5 bases). Looked up from germline, CDR1 is SGHAT and CDR2 is FQNNGV. The CDR3 is made up of 16 amino acids. V was pared by 0 bases and J by 2 bases, with 13 bases between. The CDR3, as DNA: TGTGCCAGCAGCTTAGATCCCGCCAGGGCAAACACTGAAGCTTTCTTT. Its protein product is CASSLDPARANTEAFF.

The rearrangement joins TRBV30 to TRBJ2-7, with 10 bases aligning to TRBD2. V trimming: 4 bases; J trimming: 5 bases; junction bases outside the gene matches: 17. The germline V gene has CDR1 GTSNPN and CDR2 SVGIG (reference sequence). There are 17 residues in the CDR3. The CDR3 nucleotides read TGTGCCTGGACCGGGAGCGGGGGGGTACCATCCTCTAACGAGCAGTACTTC. Translating gives CAWTGSGGVPSSNEQYF.

This clone was seen a few times. This chain uses TRBV6-5 with TRBJ2-5; tentative D call: TRBD1 (6 bases). CDR1 is MNHEY and CDR2 is SVGAGI in the germline V gene. This CDR3 is built from 15 residues. V gave up 0 bases and J gave up 2 bases, with 10 bases separating them. Written as DNA, the CDR3 is TGTGCCAGCAGTTACTCGGGAGACAGGCAAGAGACCCAGTACTTC. Translating gives CASSYSGDRQETQYF.

The V call is TRBV5-6, the J call TRBJ1-2; a possible D gene is TRBD1 (6 bases). V was pared by 1 base and J by 8 bases, with 12 bases between. The CDR3 loop spans 13 amino acids. Germline V gene data show CDR1 as SGHDT and CDR2 as YYEEEE. CDR3 coding DNA: TGTGCCAGCAGCTTGCCACAGGGTGGAGGCTACACCTTC. It is translated as CASSLPQGGGYTF.

The table lists this clone with a few counts. This sequence joins TRBV5-4 and TRBJ2-7; the match to TRBD2 covers 7 bases. The CDR3 loop spans 16 amino acids. CDR1 and CDR2 from the germline V gene are SGHNT and YYREEE (reference sequence). Trimming removed 0 bases from V and 0 bases from J; junction bases left unmatched: 6. Here the CDR3 reads CASSLGSGESSYEQYF. The CDR3 DNA reads TGTGCCAGCAGCTTGGGGAGCGGGGAAAGCTCCTACGAGCAGTACTTC.

V gene TRBV7-9 combines with J gene TRBJ2-4; 10 nucleotides agree with TRBD2. Germline V gene lookup returns CDR1 SEHNR and CDR2 FQNEAQ (reference sequence). V was clipped by 0 bases and J by 2 bases; unmatched bases: 7. The CDR3 sequence is 18 residues long. CDR3 sequence (DNA): TGTGCCAGCAGCTTAGCAGCGGGAGGGCCATTGCCCAAAAACATTCAGTACTTC. Translation: CASSLAAGGPLPKNIQYF.

For this clone: Additional DNA sequences in this sample encode the identical CDR3. The J gene is TRBJ2-5, the V gene TRBV5-1; D perhaps matches TRBD1 (6 bases). The CDR3 runs 13 residues. The germline V and J ends were trimmed by 0 bases and 4 bases, with 7 bases remaining between them. The germline gives CDR1 SGHRS, CDR2 YFSETQ. The CDR3, as DNA: TGCGCCAGCAGCTTGGAAGGGGGAGAGACCCAGTACTTC. This translates into CASSLEGGETQYF.

Only a few counts were recorded for this clone. CDR3 nucleotides: TGTGCCAGCAGTCAAGGACATAATCAGTACTTC. It encodes CASSQGHNQYF. This sequence joins TRBV6-5 and TRBJ2-7; D possibly corresponds to TRBD1 (5 bases). CDR3 length equals 11 residues. Trimming left V 5 bases short and J 10 bases short, with 12 bases between. The germline CDR1 and CDR2 sequences are MNHEY and SVGAGI.

The chain carries TRBV30 and TRBJ1-2; D is ambiguous. The CDR3 has 12 amino acids. Germline V gives CDR1 GTSNPN, CDR2 SVGIG (reference sequence). The CDR3 nucleotides are TGTGCTTCGGACGGGGAAGGCTATGGCTACACCTTC. Residues: CASDGEGYGYTF.

This clone has more than one count but fewer than ten. The chain is built from TRBV23-1 and TRBJ2-1; 7 bases fit TRBD2. TRBV23-1 counts as an open reading frame of uncertain function. V shed 1 base and J 9 bases; nucleotides not matched to a gene: 15. The CDR3 contains 17 residues. CDR3 protein: CASSQFPWREWYGEQFF. As DNA, the CDR3 is TGCGCCAGCAGTCAATTCCCCTGGCGGGAGTGGTACGGTGAGCAGTTCTTC.

CDR3 residues: CASSLETGIREKLFF. DNA of the CDR3: TGTGCCAGCAGCCTGGAGACAGGGATTCGTGAAAAACTGTTTTTT. The chain uses TRBV5-6 and TRBJ1-4, with TRBD1 matching over 7 bases. Per the germline V gene, CDR1 is SGHDT and CDR2 is YYEEEE. Trimming took 4 bases from V and 7 from J; bases not matched to a gene: 10. The CDR3 has 15 amino acids. Variable domain in full (rest from reference TRBV5-6 and TRBJ1-4): DAGVTQSPTHLIKTRGQQVTLRCSPKSGHDTVSWYQQALGQGPQFIFQYYEEEERQRGNFPDRFSGHQFPNYSSELNVNALLLGDSALYLCASSLETGIREKLFFGSGTQLSVL.

The chain couples TRBV30 to TRBJ2-2, with 9 bases identical to TRBD2. After removal of 3 bases from V and 5 bases from J, the junction contained 16 bases not matched to a gene. CDR3 length equals 18 residues. From germline, CDR1 is GTSNPN and CDR2 SVGIG (reference sequence). CDR3 loop: CAWSQGLAGGPGTGELFF. CDR3 coding DNA: TGTGCCTGGAGCCAGGGCTTGGCGGGAGGGCCTGGGACCGGGGAGCTGTTTTTT.

This sequence joins TRBV6-1 and TRBJ1-3; D is ambiguous. Germline CDR1 is MNHNS and CDR2 is SASEGT. CDR3 length: 13 residues. V was pared by 6 bases and J by 12 bases, with 18 bases between. CDR3 coding DNA: TGTGCCAGCAGACTCGATGGAGATCGAGGCATATATTTT. Its translation is CASRLDGDRGIYF.

The chain is built from TRBV5-1 and TRBJ1-2; D not resolved. Germline CDR1 is SGHRS and CDR2 is YFSETQ. This CDR3 is 13 amino acids long. The V and J ends lost 4 bases and 2 bases respectively, with 9 bases between them. CDR3 region: CASSPGLNYGYTF. The CDR3 bases are TGCGCCAGCAGCCCCGGACTGAACTATGGCTACACCTTC.

V and J are TRBV10-3 and TRBJ1-1; 8 bases agree with TRBD1. The CDR3 contains 14 residues. Unmatched junction bases numbered 10, after V lost 8 bases and J lost 5 bases. CDR1 and CDR2 (germline): ENHRY, SYGVKD. CDR3 bases: TGTGCCATCGGGGCAGACAGGGGAGGGACTGAAGCTTTCTTT. This sequence encodes CAIGADRGGTEAFF.

The chain carries TRBV19 and TRBJ1-2, with TRBD1 matching 7 bases. Germline V gene sequence: CDR1 LNHDA, CDR2 SQIVND (reference sequence). The CDR3 is 15 amino acids. V gave up 3 bases and J gave up 6 bases; unmatched junction bases: 10. For the CDR3, the DNA is TGTGCCAGTAGTATGACAGGGATCGGAGTTGATGGCTACACCTTC. Translation gives CASSMTGIGVDGYTF.